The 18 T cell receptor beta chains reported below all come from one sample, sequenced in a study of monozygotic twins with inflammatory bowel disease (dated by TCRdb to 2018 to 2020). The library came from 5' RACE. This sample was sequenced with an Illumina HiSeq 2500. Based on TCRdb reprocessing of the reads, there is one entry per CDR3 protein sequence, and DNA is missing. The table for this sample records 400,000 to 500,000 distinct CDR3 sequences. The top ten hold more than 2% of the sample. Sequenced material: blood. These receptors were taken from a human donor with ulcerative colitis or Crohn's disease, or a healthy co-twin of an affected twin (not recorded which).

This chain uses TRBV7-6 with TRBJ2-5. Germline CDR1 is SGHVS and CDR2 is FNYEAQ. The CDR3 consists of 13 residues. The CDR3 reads CASRRGNQETQYF.

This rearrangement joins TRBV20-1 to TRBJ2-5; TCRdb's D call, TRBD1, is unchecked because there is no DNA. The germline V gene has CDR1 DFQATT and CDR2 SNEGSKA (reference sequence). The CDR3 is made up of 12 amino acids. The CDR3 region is CSACQGEETQYF.

CDR3 loop: CASSSMNTEAFF. The rearrangement uses TRBV7-9 and TRBJ1-1. The germline V gene has CDR1 SEHNR and CDR2 FQNEAQ (reference sequence). The CDR3 sequence is 12 residues long.

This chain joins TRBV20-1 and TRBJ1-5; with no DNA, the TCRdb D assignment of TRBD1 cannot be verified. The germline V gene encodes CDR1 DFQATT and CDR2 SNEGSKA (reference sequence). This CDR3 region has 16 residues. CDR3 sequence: CSARDHPEGSNQPQHF.

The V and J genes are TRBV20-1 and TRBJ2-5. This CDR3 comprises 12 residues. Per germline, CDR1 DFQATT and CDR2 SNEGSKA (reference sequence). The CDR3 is CSAARNGETQYF.

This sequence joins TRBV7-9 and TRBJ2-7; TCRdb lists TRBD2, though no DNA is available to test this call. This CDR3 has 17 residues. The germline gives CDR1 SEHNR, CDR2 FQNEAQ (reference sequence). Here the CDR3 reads CASSTITGLADHYEQYF.

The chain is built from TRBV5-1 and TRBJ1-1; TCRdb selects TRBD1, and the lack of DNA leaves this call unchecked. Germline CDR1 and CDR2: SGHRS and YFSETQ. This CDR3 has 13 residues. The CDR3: CASSHGTGGDAFF.

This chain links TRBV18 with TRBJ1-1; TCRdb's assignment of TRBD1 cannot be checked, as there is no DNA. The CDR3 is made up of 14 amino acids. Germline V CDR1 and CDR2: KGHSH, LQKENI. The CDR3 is CASSPDEGRTEAFF.

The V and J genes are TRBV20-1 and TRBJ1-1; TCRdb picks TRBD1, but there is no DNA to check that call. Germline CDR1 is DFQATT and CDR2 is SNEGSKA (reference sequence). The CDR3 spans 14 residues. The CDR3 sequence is CSATSSGGNTEAFF.

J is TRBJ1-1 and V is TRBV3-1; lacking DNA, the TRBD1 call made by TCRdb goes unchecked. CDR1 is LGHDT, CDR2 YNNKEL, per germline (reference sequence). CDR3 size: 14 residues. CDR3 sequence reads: CASSVGGDRAEAFF.

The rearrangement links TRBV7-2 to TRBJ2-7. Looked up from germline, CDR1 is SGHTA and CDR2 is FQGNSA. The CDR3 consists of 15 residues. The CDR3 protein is CASSLLQGLTYEQYF.

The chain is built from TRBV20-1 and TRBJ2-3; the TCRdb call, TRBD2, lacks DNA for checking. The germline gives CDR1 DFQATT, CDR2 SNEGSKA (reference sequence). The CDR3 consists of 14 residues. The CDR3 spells CSARTSGVIDTQYF.

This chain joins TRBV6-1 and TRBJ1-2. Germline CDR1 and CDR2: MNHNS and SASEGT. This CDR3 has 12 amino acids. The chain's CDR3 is CAVAGRNYGYTF.

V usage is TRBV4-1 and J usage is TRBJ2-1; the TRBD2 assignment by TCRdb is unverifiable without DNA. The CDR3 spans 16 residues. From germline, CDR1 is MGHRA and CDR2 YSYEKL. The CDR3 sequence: CASSQVLAGGLSEQFF.

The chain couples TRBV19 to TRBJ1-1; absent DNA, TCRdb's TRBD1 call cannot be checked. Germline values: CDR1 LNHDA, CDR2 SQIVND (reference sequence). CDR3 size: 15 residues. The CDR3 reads CASRDRDRKNTEAFF.

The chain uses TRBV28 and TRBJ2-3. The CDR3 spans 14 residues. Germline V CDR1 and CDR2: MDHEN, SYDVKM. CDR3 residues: CASSLIKTADTQYF.

The CDR3 protein is CASSLAGYGYTF. The J gene is TRBJ1-2, the V gene TRBV5-1. The germline V gene has CDR1 SGHRS and CDR2 YFSETQ. CDR3 size: 12 residues.

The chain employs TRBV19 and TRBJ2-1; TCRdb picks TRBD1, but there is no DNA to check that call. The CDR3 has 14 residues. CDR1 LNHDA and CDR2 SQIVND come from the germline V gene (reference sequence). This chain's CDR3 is CASSAPGPPNAQFF.